The 14 T cell receptor beta chains below come from one sample, sequenced in a study of blood T cell repertoires in COVID-19. Generated by immunoSEQ multiplex PCR, the TCRdb table keeps only in-frame clones and is missing some. This sample yields 86,000 or so clones, of which about 89% are seen a single time; about 5% belongs to the top ten. What was sequenced was peripheral blood. These receptors all come from a man over 45 with active or convalescent COVID-19.

CDR3 nucleotides: TGTGCCAGCAGCCCCACAGGGAGGGGAGAGACCCAGTACTTC. Its protein product is CASSPTGRGETQYF. The V gene is TRBV13, the J gene TRBJ2-5; TRBD2 might be the D (7 bases). CDR1 is PRHDT and CDR2 is FYEKMQ in the germline V gene (reference sequence). This CDR3 contains 14 residues. V gave up 5 bases and J gave up 4 bases, with 14 bases separating them. The variable domain in full, completed from reference TRBV13 and TRBJ2-5, reads AAGVIQSPRHLIKEKRETATLKCYPIPRHDTVYWYQQGPGQDPQFLISFYEKMQSDKGSIPDRFSAQQFSDYHSELNMSSLELGDSALYFCASSPTGRGETQYFGPGTRLLVL.

The chain recombines TRBV11-2 with TRBJ2-7, with D possibly TRBD2 on 5 matching bases. V lost 1 base and J lost 4, with 11 bases in between. Germline assignment: CDR1 SGHAT and CDR2 FQNNGV. The CDR3 sequence is 14 residues long. The CDR3: CASSLGLRGYEQYF. The CDR3 bases are TGTGCCAGCAGCTTAGGACTACGGGGATACGAGCAGTACTTC.

V gene TRBV12-5 combines with J gene TRBJ2-7; tentative D call: TRBD1 (6 bases). Germline CDR1 and CDR2: LGHNT and FRNRAP. The CDR3 length is 21 residues. V lost 6 bases and J lost 0, with 33 bases in between. CDR3 bases: TGTGCTAGTGGACTTCCCACGCCCAGGCAGGGGTTATCTATCGGCTCCTACGAGCAGTACGTC. Translating it yields CASGLPTPRQGLSIGSYEQYV.

This clone has a single count. This sequence joins TRBV4-1 and TRBJ1-1; 9 nucleotides align to TRBD1. Germline trimming cut 0 bases from V and 4 bases from J; bases unmatched to any gene: 6. CDR3 size: 16 residues. Looked up from germline, CDR1 is MGHRA and CDR2 is YSYEKL. Here the CDR3 reads CASSQDGGTGSTEAFF. The DNA for the CDR3 is TGCGCCAGCAGCCAAGATGGGGGGACAGGGAGCACTGAAGCTTTCTTT.

The J gene is TRBJ2-7, the V gene TRBV9; D call uncertain. CDR1 and CDR2 (germline): SGDLS, YYNGEE. Trimming shortened V by 4 bases and J by 3 bases, and 14 bases separated the two germline ends. The CDR3 is 14 residues long. In DNA, the CDR3 is TGTGCCAGCAGCCCAGCCGGGTTAGGCTACGAGCAGTACTTC. It yields the protein CASSPAGLGYEQYF.

This chain links TRBV5-1 with TRBJ1-2, with 7 bases that match TRBD1. CDR3 length equals 12 residues. Trimming at V came to 9 bases and at J to 5 bases, leaving 7 bases not matched to a gene. CDR1 and CDR2 (germline): SGHRS, YFSETQ. The CDR3 reads CATSGTDYGYTF. For the CDR3, the DNA is TGCGCCACCTCCGGGACAGATTATGGCTACACCTTC.

This chain uses TRBV16 with TRBJ1-2; D unresolved. Trimming removed 0 bases at V and 1 base at J, with 6 bases between. Germline V gene data show CDR1 as KGHSY and CDR2 as FQNENV. The CDR3 is 14 residues long. The CDR3 DNA is TGTGCCAGCAGCCAATCGCAACTTAACTATGGCTACACCTTC. It specifies CASSQSQLNYGYTF.

This clone was recorded once. The chain combines TRBV6-5 with TRBJ1-5; 8 bases match TRBD1. J lost 5 bases, V lost 4 bases, and 10 bases had no gene match. CDR1 and CDR2 from the germline V gene are MNHEY and SVGAGI. This CDR3 is built from 16 residues. The CDR3 coding sequence is TGTGCCAGCAGTTCGCAAGGGACAGGTTTTTATCAGCCCCAGCATTTT. Its translation: CASSSQGTGFYQPQHF.

The chain links TRBV3-1 (or the pseudogene TRBV3-2) to TRBJ1-3; 7 bases are shared with TRBD1. The CDR3 has 16 amino acids. V was pared by 5 bases and J by 2 bases, with 9 bases of the junction left unmatched. Germline V gives CDR1 LGHDT, CDR2 YNNKEL (reference sequence). In DNA, the CDR3 is TGTGCCAGCAGCTACCAAGGGGGCAGGCCTGGAAACACCATATATTTT. Residues: CASSYQGGRPGNTIYF.

V and J are TRBV6-6 and TRBJ1-5; 7 nucleotides align to TRBD1. Per germline, CDR1 MNHNY and CDR2 SVGAGI (reference sequence). The trim removed 8 bases at V and 2 bases at J, leaving 9 bases unmatched. CDR3 length equals 15 residues. The chain's CDR3 is CASRPTGIGNQPQHF. The DNA for the CDR3 is TGTGCCAGCCGTCCGACAGGGATAGGCAATCAGCCCCAGCATTTT.

The chain couples TRBV27 to TRBJ2-5; D remains unclear. The CDR3 runs to 14 residues. V gave up 3 bases and J gave up 1 base, with 9 bases separating them. Germline CDR1 and CDR2: MNHEY and SMNVEV (reference sequence). The CDR3 DNA follows: TGTGCCAGCAGTTTCTGCCTACCCCAAGAGACCCAGTACTTC. Translated, it gives CASSFCLPQETQYF.

The V call is TRBV18, the J call TRBJ2-7, with 10 bases matching TRBD1. The CDR3 has 14 amino acids. CDR1 is KGHSH and CDR2 is LQKENI in the germline V gene. V shed 4 bases, J shed 9 bases, and the junction held 9 bases outside the gene matches. CDR3 nucleotides: TGTGCCAGCTCACGCGAGGGACAGGGGTTCGGGCAGTACTTC. This gives the protein CASSREGQGFGQYF.

The chain carries TRBV7-2 and TRBJ1-6, with 9 bases aligning to TRBD1. The CDR3 extends over 15 amino acids. The junction had 4 bases not matched to a gene; V was cut back by 3 bases and J by 7 bases. Germline assignment: CDR1 SGHTA and CDR2 FQGNSA. CDR3 sequence: CASSLAGTGNSPLHF. Here the CDR3 DNA reads TGTGCCAGCAGCTTGGCCGGGACAGGGAATTCACCCCTCCACTTT.

The chain has TRBV3-1 (or the pseudogene TRBV3-2) and TRBJ1-3, with D unresolved. There are 15 residues in the CDR3. V lost 2 bases to trimming and J lost 0 bases, with 8 bases between them. Germline CDR1 and CDR2: LGHDT and YNNKEL (reference sequence). CDR3 bases: TGTGCCAGCAGCCAACTACTCCACTCTGGAAACACCATATATTTT. It codes for CASSQLLHSGNTIYF.